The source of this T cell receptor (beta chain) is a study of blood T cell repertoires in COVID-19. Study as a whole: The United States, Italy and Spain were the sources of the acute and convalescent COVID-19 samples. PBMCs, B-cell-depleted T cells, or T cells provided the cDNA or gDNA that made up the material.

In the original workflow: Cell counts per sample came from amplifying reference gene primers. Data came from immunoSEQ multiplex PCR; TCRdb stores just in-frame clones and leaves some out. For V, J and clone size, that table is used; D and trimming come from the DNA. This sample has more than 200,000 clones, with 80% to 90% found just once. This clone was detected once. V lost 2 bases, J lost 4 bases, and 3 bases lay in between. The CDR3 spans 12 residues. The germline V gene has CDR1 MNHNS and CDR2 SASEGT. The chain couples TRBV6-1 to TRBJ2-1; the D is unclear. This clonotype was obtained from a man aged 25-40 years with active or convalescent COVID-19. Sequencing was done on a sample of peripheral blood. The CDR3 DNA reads TGTGCCAGCAGTGAATCGTACAATGAGCAGTTCTTC. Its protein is CASSESYNEQFF.